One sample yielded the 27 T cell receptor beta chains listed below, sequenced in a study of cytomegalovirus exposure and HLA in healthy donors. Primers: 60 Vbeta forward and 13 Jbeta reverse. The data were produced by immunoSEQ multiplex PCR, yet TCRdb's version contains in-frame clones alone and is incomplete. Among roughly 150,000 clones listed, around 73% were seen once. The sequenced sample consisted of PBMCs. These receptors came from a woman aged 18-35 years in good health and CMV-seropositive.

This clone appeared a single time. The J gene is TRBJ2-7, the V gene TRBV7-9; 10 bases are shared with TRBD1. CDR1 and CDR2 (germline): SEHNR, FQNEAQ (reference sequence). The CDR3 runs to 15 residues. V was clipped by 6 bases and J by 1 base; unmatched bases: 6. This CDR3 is CASSSPGQGSYEQYF. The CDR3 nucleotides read TGTGCCAGCAGTTCTCCGGGACAGGGGTCCTACGAGCAGTACTTC.

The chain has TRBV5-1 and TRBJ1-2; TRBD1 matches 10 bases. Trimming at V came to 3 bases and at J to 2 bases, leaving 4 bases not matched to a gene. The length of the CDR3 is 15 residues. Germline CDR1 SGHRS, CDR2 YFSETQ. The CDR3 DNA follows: TGCGCCAGCAGCTCCGGGACAGGGGTAAACTATGGCTACACCTTC. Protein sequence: CASSSGTGVNYGYTF.

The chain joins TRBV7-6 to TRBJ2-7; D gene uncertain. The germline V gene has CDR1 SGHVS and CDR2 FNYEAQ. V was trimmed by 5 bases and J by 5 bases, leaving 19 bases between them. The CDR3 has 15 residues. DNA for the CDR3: TGTGCCAGCAGCGGTTCAGTTTTTTTTGCGGACGAGCAGTACTTC. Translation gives CASSGSVFFADEQYF.

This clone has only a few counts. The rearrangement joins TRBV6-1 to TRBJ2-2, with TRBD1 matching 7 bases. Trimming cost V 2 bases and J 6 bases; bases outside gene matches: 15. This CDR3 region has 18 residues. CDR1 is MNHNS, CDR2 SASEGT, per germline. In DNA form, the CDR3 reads TGTGCCAGCAGTGAATTATTTCCCGGGACAGCAATGTCCGGGGAGCTGTTTTTT. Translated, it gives CASSELFPGTAMSGELFF.

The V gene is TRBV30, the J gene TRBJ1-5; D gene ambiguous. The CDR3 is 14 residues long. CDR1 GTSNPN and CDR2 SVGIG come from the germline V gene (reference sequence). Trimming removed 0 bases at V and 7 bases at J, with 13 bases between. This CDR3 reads CAWSVGVLGQPQHF. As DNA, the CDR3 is TGTGCCTGGAGTGTAGGTGTTTTGGGCCAGCCCCAGCATTTT.

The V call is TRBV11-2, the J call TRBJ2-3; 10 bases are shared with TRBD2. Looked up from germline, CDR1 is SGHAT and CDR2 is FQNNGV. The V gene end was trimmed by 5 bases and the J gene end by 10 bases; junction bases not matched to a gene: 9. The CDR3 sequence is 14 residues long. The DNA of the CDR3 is TGTGCCAGCAGCCGTTCCGGGACTAGCGAGTCGCAGTATTTT. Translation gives CASSRSGTSESQYF.

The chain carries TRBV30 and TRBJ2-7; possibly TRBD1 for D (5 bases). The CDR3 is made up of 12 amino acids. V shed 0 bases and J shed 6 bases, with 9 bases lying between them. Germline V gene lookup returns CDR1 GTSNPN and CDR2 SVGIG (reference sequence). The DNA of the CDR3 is TGTGCCTGGAGTGTACTGGGGCGCGAGCAGTACTTC. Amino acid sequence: CAWSVLGREQYF.

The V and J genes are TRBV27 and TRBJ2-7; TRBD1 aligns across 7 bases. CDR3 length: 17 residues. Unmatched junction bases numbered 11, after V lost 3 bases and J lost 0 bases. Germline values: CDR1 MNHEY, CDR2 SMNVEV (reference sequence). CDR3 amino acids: CASSFRRDRIISYEQYF. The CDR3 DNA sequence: TGTGCCAGCAGTTTTCGTAGGGACAGAATAATCTCCTACGAGCAGTACTTC.

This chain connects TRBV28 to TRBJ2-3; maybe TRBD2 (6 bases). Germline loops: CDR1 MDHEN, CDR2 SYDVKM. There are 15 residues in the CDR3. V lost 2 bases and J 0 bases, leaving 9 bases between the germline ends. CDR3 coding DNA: TGTGCCAGCAGTTTACAGCGGGCTAGCACAGATACGCAGTATTTT. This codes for CASSLQRASTDTQYF. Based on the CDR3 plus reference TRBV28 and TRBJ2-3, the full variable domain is DVKVTQSSRYLVKRTGEKVFLECVQDMDHENMFWYRQDPGLGLRLIYFSYDVKMKEKGDIPEGYSVSREKKERFSLILESASTNQTSMYLCASSLQRASTDTQYFGPGTRLTVL.

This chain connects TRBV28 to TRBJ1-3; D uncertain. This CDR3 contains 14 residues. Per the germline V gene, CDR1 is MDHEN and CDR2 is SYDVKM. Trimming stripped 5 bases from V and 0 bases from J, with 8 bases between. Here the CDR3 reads CASSLRNSGNTIYF. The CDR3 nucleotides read TGTGCCAGCAGTCTCCGTAACTCTGGAAACACCATATATTTT.

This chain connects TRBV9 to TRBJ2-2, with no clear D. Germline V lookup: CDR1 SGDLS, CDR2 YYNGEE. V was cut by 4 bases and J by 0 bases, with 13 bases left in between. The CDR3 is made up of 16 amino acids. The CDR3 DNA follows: TGTGCCAGCAGCCCTCAACTAACCGCGAACACCGGGGAGCTGTTTTTT. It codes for CASSPQLTANTGELFF.

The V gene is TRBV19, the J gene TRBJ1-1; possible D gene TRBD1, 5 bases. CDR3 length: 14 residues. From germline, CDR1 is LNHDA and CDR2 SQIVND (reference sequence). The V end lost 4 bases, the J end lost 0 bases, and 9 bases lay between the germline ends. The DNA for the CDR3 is TGTGCCAGTAGTAAACAGGACATGAACACTGAAGCTTTCTTT. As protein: CASSKQDMNTEAFF.

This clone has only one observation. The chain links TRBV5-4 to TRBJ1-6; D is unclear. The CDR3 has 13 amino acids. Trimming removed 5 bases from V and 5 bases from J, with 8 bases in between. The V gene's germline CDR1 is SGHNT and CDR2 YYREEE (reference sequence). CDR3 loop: CASRGRNNSPLHF. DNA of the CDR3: TGTGCCAGCAGGGGGAGAAATAATTCACCCCTCCACTTT.

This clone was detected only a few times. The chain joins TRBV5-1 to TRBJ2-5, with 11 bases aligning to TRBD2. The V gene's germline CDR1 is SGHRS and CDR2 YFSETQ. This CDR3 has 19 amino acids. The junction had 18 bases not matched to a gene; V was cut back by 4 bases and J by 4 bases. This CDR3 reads CASSRQGWSSGGPGETQYF. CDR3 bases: TGCGCCAGCAGCCGCCAGGGGTGGTCTAGCGGGGGGCCGGGAGAGACCCAGTACTTC. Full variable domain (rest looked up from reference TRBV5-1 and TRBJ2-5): KAGVTQTPRYLIKTRGQQVTLSCSPISGHRSVSWYQQTPGQGLQFLFEYFSETQRNKGNFPGRFSGRQFSNSRSEMNVSTLELGDSALYLCASSRQGWSSGGPGETQYFGPGTRLLVL.

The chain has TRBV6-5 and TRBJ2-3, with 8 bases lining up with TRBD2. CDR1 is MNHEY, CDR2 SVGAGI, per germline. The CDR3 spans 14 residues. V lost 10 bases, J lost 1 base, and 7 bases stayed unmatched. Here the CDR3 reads CATGDGGGTDTQYF. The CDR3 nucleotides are TGTGCCACCGGTGACGGGGGGGGCACAGATACGCAGTATTTT.

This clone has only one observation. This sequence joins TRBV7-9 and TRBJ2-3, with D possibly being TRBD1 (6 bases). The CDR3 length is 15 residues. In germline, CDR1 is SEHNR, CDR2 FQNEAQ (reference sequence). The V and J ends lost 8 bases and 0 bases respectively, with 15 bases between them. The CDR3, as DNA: TGTGCCAGCCAGGGGCCCAACCCTAGCACAGATACGCAGTATTTT. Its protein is CASQGPNPSTDTQYF.

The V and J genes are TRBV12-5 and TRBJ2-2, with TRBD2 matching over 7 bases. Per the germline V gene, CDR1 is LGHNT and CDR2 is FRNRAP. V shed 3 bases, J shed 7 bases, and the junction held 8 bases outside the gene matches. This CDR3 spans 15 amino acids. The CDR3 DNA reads TGTGCTAGTGGTTTAGAAGGGGACTACAACGGGGAGCTGTTTTTT. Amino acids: CASGLEGDYNGELFF.

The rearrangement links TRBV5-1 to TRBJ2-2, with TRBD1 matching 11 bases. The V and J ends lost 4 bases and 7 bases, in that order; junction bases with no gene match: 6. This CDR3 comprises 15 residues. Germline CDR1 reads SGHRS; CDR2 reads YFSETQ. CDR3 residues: CASSPRTGGGGELFF. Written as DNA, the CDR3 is TGCGCCAGCAGCCCTAGGACAGGGGGCGGCGGGGAGCTGTTTTTT.

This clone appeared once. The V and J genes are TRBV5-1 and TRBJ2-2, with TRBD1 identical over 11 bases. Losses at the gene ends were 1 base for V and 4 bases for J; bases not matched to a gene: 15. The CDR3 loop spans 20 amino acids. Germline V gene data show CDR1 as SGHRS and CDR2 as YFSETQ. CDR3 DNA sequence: TGCGCCAGCAGCTTGACCCTAGGACAGGGGGCCGGTCAGGGCACCGGGGAGCTGTTTTTT. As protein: CASSLTLGQGAGQGTGELFF.

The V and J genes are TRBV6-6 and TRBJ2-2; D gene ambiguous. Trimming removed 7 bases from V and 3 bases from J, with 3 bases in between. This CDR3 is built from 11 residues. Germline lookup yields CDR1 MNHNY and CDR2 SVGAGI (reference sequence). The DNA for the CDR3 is TGTGCCAGCACGTACACCGGGGAGCTGTTTTTT. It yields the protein CASTYTGELFF.

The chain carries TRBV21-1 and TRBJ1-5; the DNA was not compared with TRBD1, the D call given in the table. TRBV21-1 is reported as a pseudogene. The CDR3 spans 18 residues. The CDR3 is CASSKVPGGTGYHQPQHF. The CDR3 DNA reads TGTGCCAGCAGCAAAGTGCCCGGGGGGACAGGGTATCATCAGCCCCAGCATTTT.

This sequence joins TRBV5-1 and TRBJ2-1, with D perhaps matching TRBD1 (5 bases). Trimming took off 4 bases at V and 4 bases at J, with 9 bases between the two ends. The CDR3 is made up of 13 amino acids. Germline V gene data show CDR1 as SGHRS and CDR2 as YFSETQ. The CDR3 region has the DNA TGCGCCAGCAGCAAGACAGATTACAATGAGCAGTTCTTC. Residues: CASSKTDYNEQFF.

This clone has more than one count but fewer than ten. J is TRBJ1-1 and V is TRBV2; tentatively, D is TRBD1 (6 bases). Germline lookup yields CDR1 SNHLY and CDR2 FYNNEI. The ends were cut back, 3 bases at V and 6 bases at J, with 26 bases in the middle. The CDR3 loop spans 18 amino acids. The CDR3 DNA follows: TGTGCCAGCAGTGATGCGGTTCGTACGGAGGGGCGGGGGCCTGAAGCTTTCTTT. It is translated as CASSDAVRTEGRGPEAFF.

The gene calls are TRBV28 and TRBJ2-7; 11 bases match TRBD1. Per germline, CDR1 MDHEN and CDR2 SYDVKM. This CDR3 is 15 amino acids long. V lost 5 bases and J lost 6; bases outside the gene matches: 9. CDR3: CASSARDRGRIEQYF. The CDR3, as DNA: TGTGCCAGCAGTGCCCGGGACAGGGGGAGGATCGAGCAGTACTTC.

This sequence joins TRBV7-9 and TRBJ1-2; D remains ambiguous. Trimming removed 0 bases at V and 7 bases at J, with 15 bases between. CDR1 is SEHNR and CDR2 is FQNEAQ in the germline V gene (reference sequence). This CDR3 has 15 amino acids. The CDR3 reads CASSLAPGGEVGYTF. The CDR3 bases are TGTGCCAGCAGCTTAGCGCCGGGAGGTGAAGTTGGCTACACCTTC. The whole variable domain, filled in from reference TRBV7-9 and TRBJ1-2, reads DTGVSQNPRHKITKRGQNVTFRCDPISEHNRLYWYRQTLGQGPEFLTYFQNEAQLEKSRLLSDRFSAERPKGSFSTLEIQRTEQGDSAMYLCASSLAPGGEVGYTFGSGTRLTVV.

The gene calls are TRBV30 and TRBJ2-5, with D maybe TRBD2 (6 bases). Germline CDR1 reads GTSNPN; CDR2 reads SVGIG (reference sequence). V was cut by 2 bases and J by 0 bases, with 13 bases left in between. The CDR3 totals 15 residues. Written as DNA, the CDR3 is TGTGCCTGGAGTCAGGGACTGGCGTACCAAGAGACCCAGTACTTC. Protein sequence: CAWSQGLAYQETQYF.

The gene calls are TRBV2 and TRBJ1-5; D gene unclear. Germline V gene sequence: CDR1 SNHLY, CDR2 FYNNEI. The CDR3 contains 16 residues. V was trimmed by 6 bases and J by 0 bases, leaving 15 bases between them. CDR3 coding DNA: TGTGCCAGCAGCGCCCTGACGGACTATAGCAATCAGCCCCAGCATTTT. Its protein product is CASSALTDYSNQPQHF. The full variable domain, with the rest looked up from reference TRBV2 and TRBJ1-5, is EPEVTQTPSHQVTQMGQEVILRCVPISNHLYFYWYRQILGQKVEFLVSFYNNEISEKSEIFDDQFSVERPDGSNFTLKIRSTKLEDSAMYFCASSALTDYSNQPQHFGDGTRLSIL.